The following is a TCR beta chain sequence with its context. Its cognate antigen has yet to be identified. No quality values exist for individual bases; no much larger clone is one base distant. From the germline V gene, CDR1 is SGHDT and CDR2 is YYEEEE. The CDR3 runs 16 amino acids, cysteine and phenylalanine included. Only the CDR3 part of the read is kept: 48 bases, read in frame from the first base. At the junction V is shortened by 4 bases and J by 3 bases, with 20 bases in between. The data belong to a study of blood T cell repertoires in COVID-19 (dated by TCRdb to the early 2020s). Study-level background: The collaborator samples originated in the United States, Italy and Spain and spanned the acute and convalescent phases of COVID-19. The material from the prospective study consisted of cDNA or gDNA derived from T cells, B-cell-depleted T cells, or PBMCs. Deeply sampled blood TCRbeta repertoires from subjects exposed to, actively infected with, or recovered from COVID-19 were included in the dataset. The repertoires were released in a freely available public database intended as a resource for research on the immune response to SARS-CoV-2. The samples were drawn from the first 160 participants of the ongoing ImmuneRACE study and from 1,254 subjects provided by 6 global collaborators. Nearly every sample came with metadata listing a de-identified subject ID, COVID-19 status, age in years and sex. Where available, HLA class I and class II types were obtained from metadata supplied by the sample provider rather than from assay-based typing. Study-wide conclusions, independent of this receptor: The quantity of clinical and demographic metadata differed by source and by participant and was supplied without curation.

Whole blood was collected in K2EDTA tubes by collaborating institutions according to the institutions' own protocols. For TCRbeta analysis, collaborators shipped samples in one of three forms: frozen whole blood, isolated PBMCs, or DNA extracted from either of those sample types. TCRbeta CDR3 regions were amplified from genomic DNA by means of the immunoSEQ Assay, a bias-controlled multiplex PCR. As for the authors' bioinformatics: The number of nucleated cells in each sample was estimated by amplification of reference gene primers within the assay. To quantify the absolute abundance of each unique TCRbeta CDR3 rearrangement, sequence reads were collapsed and filtered. Productive Simpson clonality was computed per sample as the square root of Simpson's diversity index over productive rearrangements. In TCRdb, the immuneACCESS table is reduced to in-frame sequences with V and J assigned. These tables do not hold every clone; where another copy was compared, an unresolved V gene accounts for under half, and the others remain unexplained. That table supplies the V and J calls and clone size; D and trimming were determined from the DNA. Within this sample are some 80,000 clones, with about 93% of them counted one time only. Roughly 0.72% of the sample comes from the top ten.

This TCR was sampled from a woman of 80 years or more with acute or convalescent COVID-19. Recombination linked TRBV5-6 to TRBJ2-7; a tentative D match to TRBD1 spans 6 bases. Sequencing was performed on peripheral blood. CDR3 loop: CASSIFQGILLYEQYF. The nucleotide sequence reads TGTGCCAGCAGCATCTTTCAGGGGATATTACTCTACGAGCAGTACTTC. The variable domain in full, with residues beyond the CDR3 obtained from the reference TRBV5-6 and TRBJ2-7 genes, is DAGVTQSPTHLIKTRGQQVTLRCSPKSGHDTVSWYQQALGQGPQFIFQYYEEEERQRGNFPDRFSGHQFPNYSSELNVNALLLGDSALYLCASSIFQGILLYEQYFGPGTRLTVT.